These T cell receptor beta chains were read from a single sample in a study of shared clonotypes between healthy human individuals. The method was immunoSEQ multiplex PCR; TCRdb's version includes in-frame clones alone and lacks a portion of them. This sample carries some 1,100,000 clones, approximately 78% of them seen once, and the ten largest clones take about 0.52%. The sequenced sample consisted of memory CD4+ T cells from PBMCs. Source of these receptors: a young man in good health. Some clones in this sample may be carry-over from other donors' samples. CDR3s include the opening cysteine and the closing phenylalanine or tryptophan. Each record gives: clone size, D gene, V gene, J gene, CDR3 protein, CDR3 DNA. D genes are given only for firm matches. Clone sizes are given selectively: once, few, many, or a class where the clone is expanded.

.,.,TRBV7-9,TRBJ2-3,CASSSMGGSSSTDTQYF,TGTGCCAGCAGCTCAATGGGGGGCTCCTCTAGCACAGATACGCAGTATTTT
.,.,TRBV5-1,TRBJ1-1,CASRVDWGTEAFF,TGCGCCAGCAGGGTGGATTGGGGAACTGAAGCTTTCTTT
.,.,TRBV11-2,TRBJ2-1,CASSLGSGIGEQFF,TGTGCCAGCAGCTTAGGGTCCGGGATCGGTGAGCAGTTCTTC
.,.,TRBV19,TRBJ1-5,CASSIVGRGNQPQHF,TGTGCCAGTAGTATAGTGGGTAGGGGCAATCAGCCCCAGCATTTT
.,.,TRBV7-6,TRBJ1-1,CASSLLRNTEAFF,TGTGCCAGCAGCTTATTAAGGAACACTGAAGCTTTCTTT
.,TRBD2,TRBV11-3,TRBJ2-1,CASSLDGTSGRGEQFF,TGTGCCAGCAGCTTAGACGGGACTAGCGGGAGAGGGGAGCAGTTCTTC
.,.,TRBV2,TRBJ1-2,CASRMDALVYGYTF,TGTGCCAGCAGGATGGATGCCTTAGTCTATGGCTACACCTTC
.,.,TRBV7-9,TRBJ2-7,CASSSSWGSSYEQYF,TGTGCCAGCAGTTCCTCTTGGGGGAGCTCCTACGAGCAGTACTTC
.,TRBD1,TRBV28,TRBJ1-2,CASYHDRGLYGYTF,TGTGCCAGTTATCACGACAGGGGGCTATATGGCTACACCTTC
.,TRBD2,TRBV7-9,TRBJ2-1,CASSLDSGRAGEQFF,TGTGCCAGCAGCTTGGATAGCGGGAGGGCCGGTGAGCAGTTCTTC
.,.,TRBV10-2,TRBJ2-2,CASRKGSSAGELFF,TGCGCCAGCAGGAAGGGGAGTTCGGCCGGGGAGCTGTTTTTT
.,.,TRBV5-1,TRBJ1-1,CASSREGEAFF,TGCGCCAGCAGCCGGGAGGGGGAAGCTTTCTTT
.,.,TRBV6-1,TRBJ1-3,CASSAAGRSDTIYF,TGTGCCAGCAGTGCAGCAGGCCGGTCGGACACCATATATTTT
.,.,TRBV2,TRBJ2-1,CATNGLAGDNEQFF,TGTGCCACTAACGGGCTAGCCGGCGACAATGAGCAGTTCTTC
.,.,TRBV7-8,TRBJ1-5,CASRKNREQPQHF,TGTGCCAGCAGGAAAAACAGGGAACAGCCCCAGCATTTT
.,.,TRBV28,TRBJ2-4,CASGKDLAKNIQYF,TGTGCCAGCGGGAAAGATCTAGCCAAAAACATTCAGTACTTC
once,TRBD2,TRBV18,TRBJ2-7,CASSPPGSGRTHEQYF,TGTGCCAGCTCACCGCCGGGTAGCGGGAGGACCCACGAGCAGTACTTC
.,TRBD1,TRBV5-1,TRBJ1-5,CASSLGGTANQPQHF,TGCGCCAGCAGCTTGGGCGGGACAGCTAATCAGCCCCAGCATTTT
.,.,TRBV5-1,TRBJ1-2,CASSLGPRGPASDGYTF,TGCGCCAGCAGCTTGGGTCCGCGGGGTCCCGCCTCGGATGGCTACACCTTC
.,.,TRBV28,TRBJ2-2,CASNPGVGQGGYTGELFF,TGTGCCAGCAACCCCGGTGTCGGGCAAGGAGGTTATACCGGGGAGCTGTTTTTT
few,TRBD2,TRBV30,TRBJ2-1,CAWSVLGTSATYNEQFF,TGTGCCTGGAGTGTACTCGGGACTAGCGCCACATACAATGAGCAGTTCTTC
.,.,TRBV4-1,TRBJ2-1,CASSLLGLPGYNEQFF,TGCGCCAGCAGCCTCCTTGGACTCCCTGGGTACAATGAGCAGTTCTTC
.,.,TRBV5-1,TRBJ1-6,CASSLVGDDSPLHF,TGCGCCAGCAGCTTGGTGGGAGACGATTCACCCCTCCACTTT
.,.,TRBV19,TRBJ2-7,CASSIRVQGAGEQYF,TGTGCCAGTAGTATCCGGGTGCAGGGAGCGGGCGAGCAGTACTTC
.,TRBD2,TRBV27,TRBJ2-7,CASSPHGGRTSGRFQLYEQYF,TGTGCCAGCAGCCCCCATGGGGGCCGGACTAGCGGGAGGTTCCAGCTTTACGAGCAGTACTTC
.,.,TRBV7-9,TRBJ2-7,CASSLESISYEQYF,TGTGCCAGCAGCTTAGAGTCAATATCCTACGAGCAGTACTTC
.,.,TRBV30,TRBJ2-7,CAWSRTGGLYEQYF,TGTGCCTGGAGCAGAACAGGAGGGTTATACGAGCAGTACTTC
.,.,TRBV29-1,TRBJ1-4,CSAQGTNEKLFF,TGCAGTGCCCAGGGAACTAATGAAAAACTGTTTTTT
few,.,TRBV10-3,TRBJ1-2,CAISEAIRADGGYTF,TGTGCCATCAGTGAGGCCATCAGGGCGGACGGCGGCTACACCTTC
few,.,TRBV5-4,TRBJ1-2,CASSLVLGGGYTF,TGTGCCAGCAGCTTGGTTTTGGGGGGCGGCTACACCTTC
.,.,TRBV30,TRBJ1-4,CAWSASEGTTNEKLFF,TGTGCCTGGAGTGCCTCCGAAGGGACAACTAATGAAAAACTGTTTTTT
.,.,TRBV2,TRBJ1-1,CASSLGFHTEAFF,TGTGCCAGCAGTTTGGGGTTTCACACTGAAGCTTTCTTT
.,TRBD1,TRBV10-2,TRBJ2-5,CASRGEQGGRETQYF,TGCGCCAGCAGGGGAGAACAGGGGGGAAGGGAGACCCAGTACTTC
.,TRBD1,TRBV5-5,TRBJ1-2,CASSQQGEGGYTF,TGTGCCAGCAGCCAACAGGGGGAGGGTGGCTACACCTTC
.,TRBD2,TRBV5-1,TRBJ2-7,CASTISPGTSGVEQYF,TGCGCCAGCACGATTTCACCCGGCACTAGCGGGGTCGAGCAGTACTTC
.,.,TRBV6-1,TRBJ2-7,CASSEAVRIWGEQYF,TGTGCCAGCAGTGAAGCGGTAAGGATATGGGGCGAGCAGTACTTC
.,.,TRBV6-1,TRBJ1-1,CASSEGTGNTEAFF,TGTGCCAGCAGTGAAGGCACAGGTAACACTGAAGCTTTCTTT
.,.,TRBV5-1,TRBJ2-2,CATHTRGNPYYAGELFF,TGCGCCACCCATACCCGGGGCAACCCCTACTACGCCGGGGAGCTGTTTTTT
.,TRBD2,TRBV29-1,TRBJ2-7,CSVEDLTSGGLYEQYF,TGCAGCGTTGAAGACCTGACTAGCGGGGGACTTTACGAGCAGTACTTC
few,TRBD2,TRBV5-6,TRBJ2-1,CASSLGLAGSNEQFF,TGTGCCAGCAGCTTGGGGCTAGCGGGAAGCAATGAGCAGTTCTTC
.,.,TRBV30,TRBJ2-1,CACHPPGAGEQFF,TGTGCCTGCCACCCACCGGGAGCGGGCGAGCAGTTCTTC
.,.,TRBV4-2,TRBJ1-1,CASSRDGDWSVNTEAFF,TGTGCCAGCAGCCGTGACGGGGACTGGTCCGTGAACACTGAAGCTTTCTTT
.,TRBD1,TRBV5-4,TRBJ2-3,CASSPGQRSVDTQYF,TGTGCCAGCAGCCCGGGACAGCGAAGCGTGGATACGCAGTATTTT
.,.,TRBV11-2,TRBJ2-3,CASSSGFTDTQYF,TGTGCCAGCAGTTCGGGTTTCACAGATACGCAGTATTTT
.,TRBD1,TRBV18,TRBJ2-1,CASSPRTGVDNEQFF,TGTGCCAGCTCACCTCGGACAGGGGTGGACAATGAGCAGTTCTTC
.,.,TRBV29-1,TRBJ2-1,CSVEDGGGGLNEQFF,TGCAGCGTTGAAGATGGAGGGGGTGGCCTCAATGAGCAGTTCTTC
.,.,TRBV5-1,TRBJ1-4,CASSPNRGEKLFF,TGCGCCAGCAGCCCGAACCGGGGTGAAAAACTGTTTTTT
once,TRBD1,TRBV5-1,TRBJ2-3,CASSLGAGGPSTDTQYF,TGCGCCAGCAGCTTGGGCGCAGGGGGCCCTAGCACAGATACGCAGTATTTT
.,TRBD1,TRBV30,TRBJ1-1,CAWSVDDRGRAFF,TGTGCCTGGAGTGTCGACGACAGGGGCAGGGCTTTCTTT
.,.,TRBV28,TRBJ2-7,CASSRGGGGLFSYEQYF,TGTGCCAGCAGTCGGGGAGGGGGCGGACTTTTTTCCTACGAGCAGTACTTC
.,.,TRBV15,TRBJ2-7,CATSRDAPGQQYF,TGTGCCACCAGCAGAGATGCTCCGGGACAGCAGTACTTC
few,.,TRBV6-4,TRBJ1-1,CASSLQANTEAFF,TGTGCCAGCAGCCTACAGGCGAACACTGAAGCTTTCTTT
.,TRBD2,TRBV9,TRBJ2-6,CASSVGLAGPGANVLTF,TGTGCCAGCAGCGTAGGACTAGCGGGTCCCGGGGCCAACGTCCTGACTTTC
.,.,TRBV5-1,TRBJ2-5,CASSREVQETQYF,TGCGCCAGCAGCAGAGAGGTCCAAGAGACCCAGTACTTC
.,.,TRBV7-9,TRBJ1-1,CASSQTTGGDAFF,TGTGCCAGCAGCCAAACGACGGGGGGTGATGCTTTCTTT